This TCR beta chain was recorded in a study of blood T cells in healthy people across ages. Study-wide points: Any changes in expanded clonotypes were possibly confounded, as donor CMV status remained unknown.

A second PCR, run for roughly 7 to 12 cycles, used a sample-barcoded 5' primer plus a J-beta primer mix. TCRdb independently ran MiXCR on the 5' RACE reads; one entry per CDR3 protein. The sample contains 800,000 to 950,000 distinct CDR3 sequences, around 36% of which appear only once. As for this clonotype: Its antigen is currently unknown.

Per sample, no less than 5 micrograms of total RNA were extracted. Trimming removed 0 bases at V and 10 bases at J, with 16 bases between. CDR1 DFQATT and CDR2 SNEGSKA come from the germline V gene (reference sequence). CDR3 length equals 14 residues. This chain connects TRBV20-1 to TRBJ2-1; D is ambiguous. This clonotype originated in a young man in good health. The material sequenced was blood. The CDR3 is CSARDQAGSYEQFF. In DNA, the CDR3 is TGCAGTGCTAGAGATCAGGCCGGCTCCTACGAGCAGTTCTTC.